This passage covers 4 T cell receptor beta chains from one sample sequenced in a study of blood T cell repertoires in COVID-19. Sequencing was performed with immunoSEQ multiplex PCR; in TCRdb, only in-frame clones are kept and a portion is missing. The data hold about 250,000 clones, with approximately 90% observed a single time. Sequenced material: peripheral blood. These receptor sequences come from a woman aged 30 to 39 with active or convalescent COVID-19.

This clone was found a few times. This chain connects TRBV4-1 to TRBJ1-2; tentatively, D is TRBD1 (6 bases). Between the trimmed V and J ends, which lost 4 bases and 7 bases, there was a span of 22 bases. The CDR3 extends over 16 amino acids. CDR1 MGHRA and CDR2 YSYEKL come from the germline V gene. CDR3 sequence: CASSREGNRVLVGYTF. The CDR3 nucleotides read TGCGCCAGCAGCCGAGAAGGAAACAGGGTTTTGGTTGGCTACACCTTC.

The chain joins TRBV6-5 to TRBJ2-5; a possible D gene is TRBD2 (5 bases). The germline CDR1 and CDR2 sequences are MNHEY and SVGAGI. The CDR3 runs to 12 residues. Trimming removed 2 bases from V and 7 bases from J, with 8 bases in between. The CDR3, as DNA: TGTGCCAGCAGTTACCAAGAGGGGACCCAGTACTTC. Translation gives CASSYQEGTQYF.

The rearrangement joins TRBV12-3 or TRBV12-4 to TRBJ2-3, with TRBD2 identical over 10 bases. V gave up 7 bases and J gave up 5 bases; unmatched junction bases: 3. The CDR3 is 13 amino acids. The CDR3 region has the DNA TGTGCCAGCATGGCTAGCGGGGGAGATACGCAGTATTTT. It codes for CASMASGGDTQYF.

This chain connects TRBV25-1 to TRBJ1-2, with D possibly TRBD1 on 6 matching bases. Trimming took off 3 bases at V and 4 bases at J, with 9 bases between the two ends. The CDR3 runs 13 residues. Germline V lookup: CDR1 MGHDK, CDR2 SYGVNS. CDR3 DNA: TGTGCCAGCAGTGAGGGGGCAGTCTATGGCTACACCTTC. This translates into CASSEGAVYGYTF.